This TCR beta chain originates from a study of blood T cell repertoires in COVID-19. On the study more broadly: Collection of acute and convalescent COVID-19 samples took place in the United States, Italy and Spain. Sources were T cells, B-cell-depleted T cells, or PBMCs; the material itself was cDNA or gDNA.

This CDR3 has 15 residues. The germline V gene encodes CDR1 ENHRY and CDR2 SYGVKD. With 4 bases clipped from V and 2 bases from J, the junction kept 6 bases outside the gene matches. In the original workflow: Amplification from reference gene primers served as the basis for estimated nucleated cell counts. The assay was immunoSEQ multiplex PCR, and TCRdb's table has in-frame clones only and misses some. Clonal size and the V and J genes are those of that table, whereas D and trimming came from the DNA. This table has roughly 310,000 clones, around 91% appearing once. Cohort allocation depended upon clinical history that participants reported.

This rearrangement joins TRBV10-3 to TRBJ2-5, with TRBD2 matching 8 bases. This receptor was identified in a woman aged 40-49 years who had recovered from COVID-19. The sample comprised PBMCs or T cells enriched from blood (not recorded which). The DNA for the CDR3 is TGTGCCATCAGTGTAGCGCGGGGGGTTCAAGAGACCCAGTACTTC. This translates into CAISVARGVQETQYF.